This is a list of T cell receptor beta chains from one sample in a study of CD8+CD57+ T cells in acquired aplastic anemia. TCRdb re-called the reads with MiXCR, one entry per CDR3 protein. This sample has some 130,000 distinct CDR3 sequences, with 41% found just once. Sequences were obtained from sorted CD4+, CD8+, or CD8+CD57+ T cells (not recorded which) from PBMCs. These receptors originate from a human donor in good health, serving as a control. CDR3s include the opening cysteine and the closing phenylalanine or tryptophan. A D gene is named only where the DNA matches it firmly. Clone sizes are given selectively: once, few, many, or a class where the clone is expanded.

clone size: many
D gene: NA
J gene: TRBJ2-7
V gene: TRBV7-2
CDR3 protein: CASSLGGAAAYEQYF
CDR3 DNA: TGTGCCAGCAGCTTAGGGGGGGCCGCCGCCTACGAGCAGTACTTC

clone size: many
D gene: TRBD1
J gene: TRBJ2-2
V gene: TRBV19
CDR3 protein: CASSTGGTNTGELFF
CDR3 DNA: TGTGCCAGTAGTACAGGGGGAACGAACACCGGGGAGCTGTTTTTT

clone size: many
D gene: NA
J gene: TRBJ2-3
V gene: TRBV10-3
CDR3 protein: CATSPLGGESDTQYF
CDR3 DNA: TGTGCCACCTCGCCTCTCGGGGGAGAATCCGATACGCAGTATTTT

clone size: many
D gene: NA
J gene: TRBJ2-5
V gene: TRBV10-1
CDR3 protein: CASSDLGKETQYF
CDR3 DNA: TGCGCCAGCAGTGATCTTGGAAAAGAGACCCAGTACTTC

clone size: many
D gene: NA
J gene: TRBJ2-1
V gene: TRBV20-1
CDR3 protein: CSARVLADSYNEQFF
CDR3 DNA: TGCAGTGCTAGAGTGCTCGCGGATTCCTACAATGAGCAGTTCTTC

clone size: NA
D gene: NA
J gene: TRBJ2-4
V gene: TRBV5-1
CDR3 protein: CASISSGLTIAKNIQYF
CDR3 DNA: TGCGCCAGCATCTCCTCAGGACTTACGATAGCCAAAAACATTCAGTACTTC

clone size: NA
D gene: NA
J gene: TRBJ1-1
V gene: TRBV25-1
CDR3 protein: CASMSGVWGYEAFF
CDR3 DNA: TGTGCCAGCATGTCAGGTGTCTGGGGGTATGAAGCTTTCTTT

clone size: NA
D gene: NA
J gene: TRBJ2-7
V gene: TRBV24-1
CDR3 protein: CATSTGTSYEQYF
CDR3 DNA: TGTGCCACCTCAACCGGGACCTCCTACGAGCAGTACTTC

clone size: NA
D gene: NA
J gene: TRBJ2-2
V gene: TRBV2
CDR3 protein: CASSLFAGTSGAGELFF
CDR3 DNA: TGTGCCAGCAGCTTATTTGCGGGCACGTCCGGGGCCGGGGAGCTGTTTTTT

clone size: NA
D gene: TRBD1
J gene: TRBJ2-7
V gene: TRBV29-1
CDR3 protein: CSVEVGQGYEQYF
CDR3 DNA: TGCAGCGTTGAAGTAGGACAGGGGTACGAGCAGTACTTC

clone size: NA
D gene: NA
J gene: TRBJ1-6
V gene: TRBV20-1
CDR3 protein: CSARDVTRVGNSPLHF
CDR3 DNA: TGCAGTGCTAGAGACGTTACCAGGGTTGGTAATTCACCCCTCCACTTT

clone size: few
D gene: TRBD2
J gene: TRBJ2-2
V gene: TRBV5-6
CDR3 protein: CASRSRLAVNTGELFF
CDR3 DNA: TGTGCCAGCAGATCCCGACTAGCGGTGAACACCGGGGAGCTGTTTTTT

clone size: NA
D gene: TRBD2
J gene: TRBJ2-1
V gene: TRBV5-1
CDR3 protein: CASSWLAGEYNEQFF
CDR3 DNA: TGCGCCAGCAGCTGGCTAGCGGGGGAATACAATGAGCAGTTCTTC

clone size: few
D gene: NA
J gene: TRBJ2-5
V gene: TRBV7-2
CDR3 protein: CASSSRETQYF
CDR3 DNA: TGTGCCAGCAGCTCCCGGGAGACCCAGTACTTC

clone size: many
D gene: NA
J gene: TRBJ1-1
V gene: TRBV29-1
CDR3 protein: CSIGGQMNTEAFF
CDR3 DNA: TGCAGCATAGGAGGGCAGATGAACACTGAAGCTTTCTTT

clone size: NA
D gene: TRBD1
J gene: TRBJ2-7
V gene: TRBV10-3
CDR3 protein: CATSPGQGSYEQYF
CDR3 DNA: TGTGCCACTTCACCGGGACAGGGCTCCTACGAGCAGTACTTC

clone size: few
D gene: NA
J gene: TRBJ1-2
V gene: TRBV30
CDR3 protein: CACQPRLNHGYTF
CDR3 DNA: TGTGCCTGCCAACCCCGGTTAAACCATGGCTACACCTTC

clone size: many
D gene: NA
J gene: TRBJ2-5
V gene: TRBV29-1
CDR3 protein: CSVGRGGQETQYF
CDR3 DNA: TGCAGCGTTGGTAGGGGGGGCCAAGAGACCCAGTACTTC

clone size: few
D gene: TRBD1
J gene: TRBJ1-2
V gene: TRBV3-1
CDR3 protein: CASSQASGDRVNGYTF
CDR3 DNA: TGTGCCAGCAGCCAAGCCTCCGGAGACAGGGTCAATGGCTACACCTTC

clone size: NA
D gene: TRBD1
J gene: TRBJ1-2
V gene: TRBV6-1
CDR3 protein: CASSDGQGIYGYTF
CDR3 DNA: TGTGCCAGCAGTGACGGACAGGGTATCTATGGCTACACCTTC

clone size: NA
D gene: NA
J gene: TRBJ2-1
V gene: TRBV5-6
CDR3 protein: CASSLSGNLYNEQFF
CDR3 DNA: TGTGCCAGCAGCTTATCCGGGAACCTCTACAATGAGCAGTTCTTC

clone size: many
D gene: TRBD2
J gene: TRBJ2-1
V gene: TRBV19
CDR3 protein: CASSPDRGGYNEQFF
CDR3 DNA: TGTGCCAGTAGTCCGGACCGCGGGGGCTACAATGAGCAGTTCTTC

clone size: many
D gene: TRBD1
J gene: TRBJ2-7
V gene: TRBV9
CDR3 protein: CASSGTGWYEQYF
CDR3 DNA: TGTGCCAGCAGCGGGACAGGGTGGTACGAGCAGTACTTC

clone size: NA
D gene: NA
J gene: TRBJ2-5
V gene: TRBV2
CDR3 protein: CASSMGWQETQYF
CDR3 DNA: TGTGCCAGCAGTATGGGGTGGCAAGAGACCCAGTACTTC

clone size: once
D gene: NA
J gene: TRBJ2-3
V gene: TRBV10-2
CDR3 protein: CASRMLVGITDTQYF
CDR3 DNA: TGCGCCAGCAGAATGCTAGTGGGGATAACAGATACGCAGTATTTT

clone size: NA
D gene: NA
J gene: TRBJ1-6
V gene: TRBV25-1
CDR3 protein: CASSLSTGNSPLHF
CDR3 DNA: TGTGCCAGCAGCCTAAGTACCGGCAATTCACCCCTCCACTTT

clone size: NA
D gene: NA
J gene: TRBJ1-2
V gene: TRBV12-3/TRBV12-4
CDR3 protein: CASSLGGLIYGYTF
CDR3 DNA: TGTGCCAGCAGCTTAGGGGGGCTAATTTATGGCTACACCTTC

clone size: many
D gene: NA
J gene: TRBJ1-2
V gene: TRBV2
CDR3 protein: CASSVKTIGVYGYTF
CDR3 DNA: TGTGCCAGCAGTGTAAAGACCATTGGTGTCTATGGCTACACCTTC

clone size: many
D gene: NA
J gene: TRBJ1-5
V gene: TRBV20-1
CDR3 protein: CSAARGTYSNQPQHF
CDR3 DNA: TGCAGTGCTGCTCGGGGAACCTATAGCAATCAGCCCCAGCATTTT

clone size: NA
D gene: TRBD1
J gene: TRBJ1-2
V gene: TRBV19
CDR3 protein: CARTGFSYGYTF
CDR3 DNA: TGTGCCAGGACAGGGTTTAGCTATGGCTACACCTTC

clone size: many
D gene: TRBD1
J gene: TRBJ1-1
V gene: TRBV20-1
CDR3 protein: CSAAAGTGGAGAFF
CDR3 DNA: TGCAGTGCTGCCGCAGGGACAGGGGGCGCGGGGGCTTTCTTT

clone size: many
D gene: NA
J gene: TRBJ1-2
V gene: TRBV9
CDR3 protein: CASSVGLTYYGYTF
CDR3 DNA: TGTGCCAGCAGCGTAGGACTAACCTACTATGGCTACACCTTC

clone size: many
D gene: NA
J gene: TRBJ2-3
V gene: TRBV20-1
CDR3 protein: CSAIGFGGGTDTQYF
CDR3 DNA: TGCAGTGCTATTGGATTCGGTGGGGGCACAGATACGCAGTATTTT

clone size: NA
D gene: NA
J gene: TRBJ1-2
V gene: TRBV6-5
CDR3 protein: CASSYVKTNYGYTF
CDR3 DNA: TGTGCCAGCAGTTACGTGAAGACTAACTATGGCTACACCTTC

clone size: few
D gene: NA
J gene: TRBJ1-5
V gene: TRBV30
CDR3 protein: CAWNTDRTGNQPQHF
CDR3 DNA: TGTGCCTGGAATACAGACAGGACGGGGAATCAGCCCCAGCATTTT

clone size: NA
D gene: NA
J gene: TRBJ1-1
V gene: TRBV15
CDR3 protein: CATSRGRNTEAFF
CDR3 DNA: TGTGCCACCAGCAGAGGTCGGAACACTGAAGCTTTCTTT

clone size: many
D gene: NA
J gene: TRBJ1-1
V gene: TRBV5-1
CDR3 protein: CASSRGQNTEAFF
CDR3 DNA: TGCGCCAGCAGCCGGGGACAGAACACTGAAGCTTTCTTT

clone size: many
D gene: NA
J gene: TRBJ1-5
V gene: TRBV3-1
CDR3 protein: CASSQGGGSNQPQHF
CDR3 DNA: TGTGCCAGCAGCCAAGGGGGTGGGAGCAATCAGCCCCAGCATTTT

clone size: many
D gene: NA
J gene: TRBJ2-5
V gene: TRBV5-4
CDR3 protein: CASSSRQGETQYF
CDR3 DNA: TGTGCCAGCAGCTCGCGGCAGGGGGAGACCCAGTACTTC

clone size: many
D gene: NA
J gene: TRBJ2-7
V gene: TRBV3-1
CDR3 protein: CASSPVFSATYEQYF
CDR3 DNA: TGTGCCAGCAGCCCAGTTTTCAGCGCGACCTACGAGCAGTACTTC

clone size: many
D gene: TRBD1
J gene: TRBJ2-7
V gene: TRBV6-5
CDR3 protein: CASSYSYGQGGEQYF
CDR3 DNA: TGTGCCAGCAGTTACTCGTACGGACAGGGGGGTGAGCAGTACTTC

clone size: many
D gene: NA
J gene: TRBJ1-1
V gene: TRBV2
CDR3 protein: CASSGQGGEAFF
CDR3 DNA: TGTGCCAGCAGTGGTCAGGGTGGTGAAGCTTTCTTT

clone size: NA
D gene: NA
J gene: TRBJ1-2
V gene: TRBV7-2
CDR3 protein: CASSLGGSYGYTF
CDR3 DNA: TGTGCCAGCAGCTTAGGAGGCAGCTATGGCTACACCTTC

clone size: NA
D gene: NA
J gene: TRBJ1-2
V gene: TRBV29-1
CDR3 protein: CSVTTPQGYTF
CDR3 DNA: TGCAGCGTTACTACGCCCCAAGGCTACACCTTC

clone size: many
D gene: NA
J gene: TRBJ2-5
V gene: TRBV12-3/TRBV12-4
CDR3 protein: CASSFGQKETQYF
CDR3 DNA: TGTGCCAGCAGTTTTGGGCAGAAAGAGACCCAGTACTTC

clone size: many
D gene: NA
J gene: TRBJ2-3
V gene: TRBV30
CDR3 protein: CAWGLTDTQYF
CDR3 DNA: TGTGCCTGGGGTCTCACAGATACGCAGTATTTT

clone size: many
D gene: NA
J gene: TRBJ1-1
V gene: TRBV12-3/TRBV12-4
CDR3 protein: CASTSLAEAFF
CDR3 DNA: TGTGCCAGCACGTCATTGGCTGAAGCTTTCTTT

clone size: many
D gene: TRBD2
J gene: TRBJ2-1
V gene: TRBV24-1
CDR3 protein: CATSDSSGGAIYEQFF
CDR3 DNA: TGTGCCACCAGTGATTCTAGCGGGGGGGCCATTTATGAGCAGTTCTTC

clone size: many
D gene: NA
J gene: TRBJ1-1
V gene: TRBV20-1
CDR3 protein: CSARQGHNTEAFF
CDR3 DNA: TGCAGTGCTAGGCAGGGCCATAACACTGAAGCTTTCTTT

clone size: many
D gene: NA
J gene: TRBJ1-1
V gene: TRBV7-9
CDR3 protein: CASRQDSSAFF
CDR3 DNA: TGTGCCAGCAGGCAGGACAGTAGTGCTTTCTTT

clone size: NA
D gene: NA
J gene: TRBJ1-5
V gene: TRBV7-6
CDR3 protein: CASSAGTDNQPQHF
CDR3 DNA: TGTGCCAGCAGCGCGGGGACCGACAATCAGCCCCAGCATTTT

clone size: NA
D gene: NA
J gene: TRBJ1-1
V gene: TRBV29-1
CDR3 protein: CSVVAGTWAEAFF
CDR3 DNA: TGCAGCGTTGTCGCCGGGACTTGGGCTGAAGCTTTCTTT

clone size: NA
D gene: NA
J gene: TRBJ2-5
V gene: TRBV7-2
CDR3 protein: CASSLNLQETQYF
CDR3 DNA: TGTGCCAGCAGCTTAAACCTTCAAGAGACCCAGTACTTC

clone size: NA
D gene: NA
J gene: TRBJ1-2
V gene: TRBV10-3
CDR3 protein: CAIRGDYGYTF
CDR3 DNA: TGTGCCATCAGGGGGGACTATGGCTACACCTTC